A selection of T cell receptor beta chains follows, all from one sample in a study of T cell repertoires in cytomegalovirus infection. The antigens these receptors bind are not known. TCRdb independently ran MiXCR on the reads; one entry per CDR3 protein. The sample lists about a million distinct CDR3 sequences; approximately 31% were seen once. Sequenced here: cultured CD8+ T cells from PBMCs, sampled from culture after CMV antigen stimulation. The source of these receptors is a human donor in good health (CMV status not recorded). Some clones in this sample may be carry-over from other donors' samples. Each CDR3 is given with its conserved first and last residue. The order of the fields is clone size, V gene, D gene, J gene, CDR3 protein, CDR3 DNA. D genes are given only for firm matches. A clone size is listed for some rows: how often the clone was seen (once, few, many), or a class if it is expanded.

>.|TRBV12-3/TRBV12-4|.|TRBJ2-5
CASSWTNQETQYF
TGTGCCAGCAGCTGGACCAACCAAGAGACCCAGTACTTC
>.|TRBV6-2/TRBV6-3|TRBD1|TRBJ1-2
CASSYSISSFDRDRGGYTF
TGTGCCAGCAGTTACTCTATCTCATCCTTCGACAGGGACCGTGGGGGCTACACCTTC
>few|TRBV14|.|TRBJ1-2
CASSQEIGYGYTF
TGTGCCAGCAGCCAAGAGATTGGGTATGGCTACACCTTC
>.|TRBV28|.|TRBJ1-2
CASSLIGRNGYTF
TGTGCCAGCAGTTTAATCGGACGCAATGGCTACACCTTC
>few|TRBV4-3|.|TRBJ2-5
CASSQDWGQPQETQYF
TGCGCCAGCAGCCAAGATTGGGGGCAGCCCCAAGAGACCCAGTACTTC
>.|TRBV3-1|TRBD2|TRBJ2-1
CASSQDALRLAGLYNEQFF
TGTGCCAGCAGCCAAGATGCCCTCCGGCTAGCGGGGTTGTACAATGAGCAGTTCTTC
>.|TRBV27|.|TRBJ2-2
CASSFISDTGELFF
TGTGCCAGCAGTTTCATATCCGACACCGGGGAGCTGTTTTTT
>many|TRBV27|TRBD2|TRBJ2-1
CASSFGLAGYNEQFF
TGTGCCAGCAGCTTCGGACTAGCGGGCTACAATGAGCAGTTCTTC
>.|TRBV5-4|.|TRBJ1-2
CASSLSTDPYGYTF
TGTGCCAGCAGCCTCTCTACAGATCCCTATGGCTACACCTTC
>.|TRBV7-8|.|TRBJ2-2
CATLSTPLWDTGELFF
TGTGCCACCCTATCGACGCCCCTGTGGGACACCGGGGAGCTGTTTTTT
>.|TRBV28|.|TRBJ2-1
CASSLNENEQFF
TGTGCCAGCAGTTTGAATGAGAATGAGCAGTTCTTC
>.|TRBV7-3|.|TRBJ2-3
CASSRYRDTSSTDTQYF
TGTGCCAGCAGCCGATATCGGGACACCTCTAGCACAGATACGCAGTATTTT
>.|TRBV4-1|TRBD1|TRBJ2-2
CASSTRQGWGRELFF
TGCGCCAGCAGCACCCGACAGGGGTGGGGCAGGGAGCTGTTTTTT
>.|TRBV27|.|TRBJ2-2
CASSLSFGREWTGELFF
TGTGCCAGCAGTTTATCGTTTGGCAGGGAGTGGACCGGGGAGCTGTTTTTT
>.|TRBV27|TRBD2|TRBJ2-7
CASSPRASGGYEQYF
TGTGCCAGCAGTCCCCGGGCTAGCGGGGGGTACGAGCAGTACTTC
>.|TRBV10-3|TRBD1|TRBJ2-5
CAISESRVTGTGEQETQYF
TGTGCCATCAGTGAGTCGAGGGTAACCGGGACAGGGGAACAAGAGACCCAGTACTTC
>.|TRBV6-6|TRBD2|TRBJ2-1
CASRTSERGVYNEQFF
TGTGCCAGCAGGACCTCTGAGCGGGGGGTCTACAATGAGCAGTTCTTC
>.|TRBV12-3/TRBV12-4|.|TRBJ2-1
CASSFTAESSYNEQFF
TGTGCCAGCAGTTTTACAGCGGAGAGCTCCTACAATGAGCAGTTCTTC
>.|TRBV29-1|TRBD1|TRBJ1-1
CSVADPGQGFWNTEAFF
TGCAGCGTTGCGGATCCGGGACAGGGGTTTTGGAACACTGAAGCTTTCTTT
>.|TRBV5-5|TRBD1|TRBJ1-6
CASSLLRGYDSPLHF
TGTGCCAGCAGCTTGCTCAGGGGGTATGATTCACCCCTCCACTTT
>.|TRBV14|TRBD1|TRBJ2-5
CASSQEDGQGAFQETQYF
TGTGCCAGCAGCCAAGAAGACGGACAGGGGGCCTTCCAAGAGACCCAGTACTTC
>.|TRBV6-5|TRBD1|TRBJ1-5
CASSFGQGLGQPQHF
TGTGCCAGCAGTTTTGGACAGGGATTAGGTCAGCCCCAGCATTTT
>.|TRBV6-5|.|TRBJ2-3
CASSWGSGLTDTQYF
TGTGCCAGCAGTTGGGGGTCAGGCTTAACAGATACGCAGTATTTT
>.|TRBV6-2/TRBV6-3|.|TRBJ1-1
CASSPTASEAFF
TGTGCCAGCAGTCCGACAGCCTCGGAAGCTTTCTTT